The 17 T cell receptor beta chains reported below all come from one sample, sequenced in a study of cytomegalovirus exposure and HLA in healthy donors. Researchers ran the PCR with 60 Vbeta and 13 Jbeta primers. The assay was immunoSEQ multiplex PCR, and TCRdb's table has in-frame clones only and misses some. In the table there are about 34,000 clones, approximately 87% of which are singletons. The specimen sequenced was PBMCs. Source of these receptors: a boy aged 5-17 years in good health and CMV-seronegative.

The genes are TRBV25-1 and TRBJ2-5; TRBD1 matches 7 bases. CDR1 and CDR2 from the germline V gene are MGHDK and SYGVNS. V dropped 4 bases and J dropped 5; count of bases not matched to a gene: 4. This CDR3 spans 13 amino acids. DNA for the CDR3: TGTGCCAGCAGTGGACAGGGTCTCGAGACCCAGTACTTC. This encodes CASSGQGLETQYF. The full variable domain, completed using reference TRBV25-1 and TRBJ2-5, is EADIYQTPRYLVIGTGKKITLECSQTMGHDKMYWYQQDPGMELHLIHYSYGVNSTEKGDLSSESTVSRIRTEHFPLTLESARPSHTSQYLCASSGQGLETQYFGPGTRLLVL.

The chain recombines TRBV27 with TRBJ2-7; 12 positions match TRBD1. V trimming: 5 bases; J trimming: 7 bases; junction bases outside the gene matches: 9. The CDR3 spans 15 residues. From germline, CDR1 is MNHEY and CDR2 SMNVEV (reference sequence). Here the CDR3 reads CASSPEGQGAGEQYF. In DNA form, the CDR3 reads TGTGCCAGCAGTCCCGAGGGACAGGGGGCGGGTGAGCAGTACTTC.

The chain has TRBV5-4 and TRBJ2-7, with 9 bases that match TRBD2. V gave up 0 bases and J gave up 3 bases; unmatched junction bases: 4. CDR1 and CDR2 from the germline V gene are SGHNT and YYREEE (reference sequence). The CDR3 contains 15 residues. The CDR3 DNA sequence: TGTGCCAGCAGCTTGGGCGGCGGGGGGGGCTACGAGCAGTACTTC. Its protein product is CASSLGGGGGYEQYF.

The chain combines TRBV10-1 with TRBJ1-4, with D possibly matching TRBD1 (5 bases). V gave up 6 bases and J gave up 8 bases, with 13 bases separating them. The CDR3 covers 13 residues. CDR1 is WNHNN and CDR2 is SYGVQD in the germline V gene (reference sequence). DNA of the CDR3: TGCGCCAGCAGAGGACATGCGGGAGAAAAACTGTTTTTT. Translation: CASRGHAGEKLFF.

V usage is TRBV6-6 and J usage is TRBJ1-1; possible D gene TRBD1, 5 bases. V was trimmed by 0 bases and J by 2 bases, leaving 10 bases between them. The CDR3 consists of 15 residues. Germline CDR1 is MNHNY and CDR2 is SVGAGI (reference sequence). The CDR3 DNA is TGTGCCAGCAGTTACTCGCACGGACAAAACACTGAAGCTTTCTTT. Encoded protein: CASSYSHGQNTEAFF.

The chain combines TRBV4-1 with TRBJ1-2; 7 bases fit TRBD1. This CDR3 region has 16 residues. Germline V gene data show CDR1 as MGHRA and CDR2 as YSYEKL. V shed 0 bases, J shed 7 bases, and the junction held 11 bases outside the gene matches. CDR3 DNA sequence: TGCGCCAGCAGCCAAGACCGAACAGGGGTTGCCTTTGGCTACACCTTC. The encoded protein is CASSQDRTGVAFGYTF.

This clone was recorded only once. V usage is TRBV5-1 and J usage is TRBJ2-1; no clear D. The germline gives CDR1 SGHRS, CDR2 YFSETQ. Trimming cost V 1 base and J 0 bases, with 8 bases left between them. CDR3 size: 15 residues. For the CDR3, the DNA is TGCGCCAGCAGCTTGACGAGGAGCTCCTACAATGAGCAGTTCTTC. This gives the protein CASSLTRSSYNEQFF.

The chain employs TRBV4-3 and TRBJ2-3, with 8 bases matching TRBD2. Germline CDR1 is LGHNA and CDR2 is YSLEER. V dropped 1 base and J dropped 6; count of bases not matched to a gene: 6. The CDR3 consists of 15 residues. The CDR3 loop is CASSQAQRGSDTQYF. The CDR3 region has the DNA TGCGCCAGCAGCCAAGCTCAGCGGGGGTCGGATACGCAGTATTTT.

The chain couples TRBV6-1 to TRBJ1-2; D is unclear. The CDR3 contains 11 residues. Trimming took off 4 bases at V and 7 bases at J, with 7 bases between the two ends. In germline, CDR1 is MNHNS, CDR2 SASEGT. This chain's CDR3 is CASSARSGYTF. The CDR3 region has the DNA TGTGCCAGCAGTGCGAGAAGTGGCTACACCTTC.

The chain couples TRBV10-3 to TRBJ1-3; D remains unclear. Germline values: CDR1 ENHRY, CDR2 SYGVKD. Trimming took off 8 bases at V and 3 bases at J, with 14 bases between the two ends. CDR3 size: 14 residues. CDR3 region: CAIGRVGSGNTIYF. CDR3 nucleotide sequence: TGTGCCATCGGGCGCGTTGGAAGTGGAAACACCATATATTTT.

The rearrangement joins TRBV18 to TRBJ2-7; D is unclear. The V and J ends lost 3 bases and 3 bases respectively, with 9 bases between them. The CDR3 is 13 amino acids. The germline V gene has CDR1 KGHSH and CDR2 LQKENI. CDR3 amino acids: CASSPALSYEQYF. CDR3 in DNA: TGTGCCAGCTCACCTGCCCTCAGCTACGAGCAGTACTTC.

This clone was found a few times. The V call is TRBV5-8, the J call TRBJ1-6, with D maybe TRBD1 (6 bases). Germline CDR1 and CDR2: SGHTS and YDEGEE. The CDR3 consists of 17 residues. Deletions cut 4 bases from V and 7 bases from J, with 21 bases between. CDR3 nucleotide sequence: TGTGCCAGCAGCCACCGGGACAAGGGGTTTCGGAATTCACCCCTCCACTTT. This translates into CASSHRDKGFRNSPLHF.

The chain is built from TRBV6-5 and TRBJ2-5; TRBD1 might be the D (7 bases). Per the germline V gene, CDR1 is MNHEY and CDR2 is SVGAGI. The CDR3 extends over 13 amino acids. V was cut by 8 bases and J by 11 bases, with 21 bases left in between. The CDR3 DNA reads as TGTGCCAGCTTTGGGACAGACACGGGGGAGCAGTACTTC. It translates to CASFGTDTGEQYF.

The chain is built from TRBV29-1 and TRBJ1-1; 8 bases match TRBD1. This CDR3 region has 16 residues. V lost 0 bases and J lost 2; bases outside the gene matches: 8. Per the germline V gene, CDR1 is SQVTM and CDR2 is ANQGSEA. The CDR3 here is CSVEDWPGGLNTEAFF. CDR3 sequence (DNA): TGCAGCGTTGAAGATTGGCCAGGGGGCCTCAACACTGAAGCTTTCTTT.

The chain carries TRBV5-6 and TRBJ1-2; 11 nucleotides match TRBD1. The V segment lost 3 bases and the J segment 2 bases; nucleotides outside the gene matches: 0. Germline V CDR1 and CDR2: SGHDT, YYEEEE. The CDR3 has 14 amino acids. CDR3 protein: CASSWDRGNYGYTF. The CDR3 bases are TGTGCCAGCAGCTGGGACAGGGGGAACTATGGCTACACCTTC. The full variable domain, rest sourced from reference TRBV5-6 and TRBJ1-2, is DAGVTQSPTHLIKTRGQQVTLRCSPKSGHDTVSWYQQALGQGPQFIFQYYEEEERQRGNFPDRFSGHQFPNYSSELNVNALLLGDSALYLCASSWDRGNYGYTFGSGTRLTVV.

The gene calls are TRBV18 and TRBJ1-1, with TRBD1 matching over 9 bases. The CDR3 is 14 residues long. Germline V CDR1 and CDR2: KGHSH, LQKENI. V trimming: 2 bases; J trimming: 7 bases; junction bases outside the gene matches: 5. Here the CDR3 reads CASSPRQGVNEAFF. DNA of the CDR3: TGTGCCAGCTCACCAAGACAGGGGGTAAATGAAGCTTTCTTT.

The chain has TRBV18 and TRBJ1-2; TRBD1 matches 10 bases. The junction had 2 bases not matched to a gene; V was cut back by 3 bases and J by 4 bases. The CDR3 consists of 14 residues. The germline V gene has CDR1 KGHSH and CDR2 LQKENI. CDR3 sequence reads: CASSPGQGGYGYTF. CDR3 DNA: TGTGCCAGCTCACCTGGACAGGGGGGCTATGGCTACACCTTC.